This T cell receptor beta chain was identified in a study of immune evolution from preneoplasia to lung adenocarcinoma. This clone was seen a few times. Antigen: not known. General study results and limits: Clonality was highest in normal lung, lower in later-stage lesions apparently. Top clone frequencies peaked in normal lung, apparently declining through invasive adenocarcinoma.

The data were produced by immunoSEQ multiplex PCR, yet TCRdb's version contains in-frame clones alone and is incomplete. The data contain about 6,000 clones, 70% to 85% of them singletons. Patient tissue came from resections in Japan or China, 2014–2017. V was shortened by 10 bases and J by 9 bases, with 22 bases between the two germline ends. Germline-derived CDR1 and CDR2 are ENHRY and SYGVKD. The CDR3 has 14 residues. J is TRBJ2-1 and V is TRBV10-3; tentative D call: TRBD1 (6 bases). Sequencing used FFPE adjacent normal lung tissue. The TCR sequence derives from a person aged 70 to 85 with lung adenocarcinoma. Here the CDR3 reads CATRILQGEGEQFF. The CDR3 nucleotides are TGTGCCACGCGAATACTACAGGGTGAGGGTGAGCAGTTCTTC.